This T cell receptor beta chain derives from a study of T cell responses to AZD1222 COVID-19 vaccine. Overall study findings and caveats: Spike-wide vaccine-associated CD4 TCRs dominated at 160-218 and 743-854. Females outnumbered males among donors, who were mostly white British; clonal diversity was possibly underestimated.

Germline V gene sequence: CDR1 SGHTA, CDR2 FQGTGA. The CDR3 sequence is 13 residues long. Trimming cost V 4 bases and J 7 bases; bases outside gene matches: 0. As concerns this clone: Its target is not known.

TCRdb keeps only in-frame clones here, not all; method: immunoSEQ multiplex PCR. Of about 97,000 clones detected, approximately 89% appear once; the ten largest clones hold around 9.6%. The V call is TRBV7-3, the J call TRBJ2-1, with 11 positions matching TRBD2. This specimen consisted of peripheral blood, obtained 28 days after the second AZD1222 dose. The TCR originated in an adult who received the AZD1222 COVID-19 vaccine. This CDR3 reads CASSSSGRNEQFF. CDR3 sequence (DNA): TGTGCCAGCAGCTCTAGCGGGAGGAATGAGCAGTTCTTC.